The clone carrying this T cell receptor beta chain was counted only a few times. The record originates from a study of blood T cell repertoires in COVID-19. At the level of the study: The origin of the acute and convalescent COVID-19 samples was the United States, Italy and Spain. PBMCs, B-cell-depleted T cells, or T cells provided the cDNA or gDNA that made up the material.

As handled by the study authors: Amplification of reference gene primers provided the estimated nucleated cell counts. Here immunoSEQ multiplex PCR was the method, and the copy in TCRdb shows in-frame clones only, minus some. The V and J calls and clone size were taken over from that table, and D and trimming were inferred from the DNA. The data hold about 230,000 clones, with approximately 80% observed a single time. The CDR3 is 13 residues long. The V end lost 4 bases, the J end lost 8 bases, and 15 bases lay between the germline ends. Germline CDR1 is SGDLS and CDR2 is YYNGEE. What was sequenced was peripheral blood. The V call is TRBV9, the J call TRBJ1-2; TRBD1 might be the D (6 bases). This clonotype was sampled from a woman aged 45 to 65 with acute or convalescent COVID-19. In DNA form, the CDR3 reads TGTGCCAGCAGCTCAACTAGGGGGGGCGGCTACACCTTC. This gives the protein CASSSTRGGGYTF.